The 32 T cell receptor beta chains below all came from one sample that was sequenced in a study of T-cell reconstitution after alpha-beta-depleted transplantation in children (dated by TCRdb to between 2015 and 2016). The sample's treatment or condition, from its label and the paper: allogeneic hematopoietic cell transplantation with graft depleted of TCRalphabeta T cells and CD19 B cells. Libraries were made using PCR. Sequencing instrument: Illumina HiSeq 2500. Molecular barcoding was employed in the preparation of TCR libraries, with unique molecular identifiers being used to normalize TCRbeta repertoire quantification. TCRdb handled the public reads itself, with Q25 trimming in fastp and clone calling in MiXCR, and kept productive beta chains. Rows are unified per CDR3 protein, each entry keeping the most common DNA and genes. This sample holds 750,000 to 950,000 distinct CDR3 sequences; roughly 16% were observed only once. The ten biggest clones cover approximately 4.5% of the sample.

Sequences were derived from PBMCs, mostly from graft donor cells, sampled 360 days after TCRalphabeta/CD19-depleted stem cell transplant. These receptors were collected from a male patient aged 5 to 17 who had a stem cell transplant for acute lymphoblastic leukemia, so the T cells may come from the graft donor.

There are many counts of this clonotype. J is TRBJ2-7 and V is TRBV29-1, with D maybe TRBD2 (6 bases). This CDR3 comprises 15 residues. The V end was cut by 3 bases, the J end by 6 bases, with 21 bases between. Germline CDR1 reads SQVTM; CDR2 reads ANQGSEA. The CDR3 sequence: CSVEGLEGGSTEQYF. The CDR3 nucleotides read TGCAGCGTTGAGGGCCTGGAGGGTGGTTCTACCGAGCAGTACTTC.

In DNA form, the CDR3 reads TGCGCCAGCTCCGGGGGGTCCAGCCTCTATGGCTACACCTTC. This codes for CASSGGSSLYGYTF. The chain couples TRBV5-1 to TRBJ1-2; D is perhaps TRBD1 (5 bases). The germline V gene encodes CDR1 SGHRS and CDR2 YFSETQ. This CDR3 region has 14 residues. Trimming stripped 7 bases from V and 4 bases from J, with 17 bases between.

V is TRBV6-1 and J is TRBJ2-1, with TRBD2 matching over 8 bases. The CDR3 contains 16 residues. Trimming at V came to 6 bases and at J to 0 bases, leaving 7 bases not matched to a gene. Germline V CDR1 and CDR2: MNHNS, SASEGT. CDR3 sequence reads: CASRILGTSSYNEQFF. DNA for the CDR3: TGTGCCAGCAGGATCCTGGGGACTAGCTCCTACAATGAGCAGTTCTTC.

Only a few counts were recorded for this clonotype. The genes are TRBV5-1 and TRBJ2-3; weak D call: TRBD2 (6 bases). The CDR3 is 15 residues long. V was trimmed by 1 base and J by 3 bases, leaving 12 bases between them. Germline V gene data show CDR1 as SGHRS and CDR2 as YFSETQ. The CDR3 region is CASSLLSGVTDTQYF. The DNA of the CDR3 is TGCGCCAGCAGCTTGTTGTCGGGAGTAACAGATACGCAGTATTTT.

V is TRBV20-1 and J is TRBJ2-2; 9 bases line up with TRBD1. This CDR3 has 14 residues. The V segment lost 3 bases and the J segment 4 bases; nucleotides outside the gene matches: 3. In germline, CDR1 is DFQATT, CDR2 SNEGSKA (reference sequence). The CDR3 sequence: CSARGTGLTGELFF. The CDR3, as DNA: TGCAGTGCTAGGGGGACAGGGCTCACCGGGGAGCTGTTTTTT.

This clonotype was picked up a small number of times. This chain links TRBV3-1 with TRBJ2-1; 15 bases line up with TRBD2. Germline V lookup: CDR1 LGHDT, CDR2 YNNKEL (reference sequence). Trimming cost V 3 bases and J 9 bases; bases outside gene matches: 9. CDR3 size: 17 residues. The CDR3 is CASSHYFRGLAGGEQFF. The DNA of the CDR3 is TGTGCCAGCAGCCATTATTTCCGGGGACTAGCGGGAGGTGAGCAGTTCTTC.

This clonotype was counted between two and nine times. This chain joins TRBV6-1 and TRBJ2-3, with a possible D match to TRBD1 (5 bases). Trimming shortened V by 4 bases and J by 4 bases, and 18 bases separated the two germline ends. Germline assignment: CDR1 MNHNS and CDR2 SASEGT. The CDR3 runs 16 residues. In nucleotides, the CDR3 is TGTGCCAGCAGTGTGGGGCAGGGCCGGTTTCCAGATACGCAGTATTTT. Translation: CASSVGQGRFPDTQYF.

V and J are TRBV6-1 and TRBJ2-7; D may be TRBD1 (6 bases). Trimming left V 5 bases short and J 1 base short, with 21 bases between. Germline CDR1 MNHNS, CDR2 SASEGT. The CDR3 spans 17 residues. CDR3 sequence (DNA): TGTGCCAGCAGTCGACCCCGACGCTTGACAGGTTCCTACGAGCAGTACTTC. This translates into CASSRPRRLTGSYEQYF.

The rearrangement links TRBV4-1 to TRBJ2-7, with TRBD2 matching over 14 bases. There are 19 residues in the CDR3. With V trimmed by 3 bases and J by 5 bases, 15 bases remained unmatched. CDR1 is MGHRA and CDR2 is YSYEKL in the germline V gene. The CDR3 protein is CASSHIFPAATSGRDEQYF. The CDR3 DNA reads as TGCGCCAGCAGCCACATCTTCCCCGCGGCGACTAGCGGGAGGGACGAGCAGTACTTC.

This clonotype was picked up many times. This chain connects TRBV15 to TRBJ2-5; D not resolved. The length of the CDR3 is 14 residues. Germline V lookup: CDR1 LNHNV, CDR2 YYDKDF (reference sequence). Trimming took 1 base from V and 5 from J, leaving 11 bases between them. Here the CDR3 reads CATSRGLGGETQYF. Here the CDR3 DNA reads TGTGCCACCAGCAGAGGGTTAGGTGGGGAGACCCAGTACTTC.

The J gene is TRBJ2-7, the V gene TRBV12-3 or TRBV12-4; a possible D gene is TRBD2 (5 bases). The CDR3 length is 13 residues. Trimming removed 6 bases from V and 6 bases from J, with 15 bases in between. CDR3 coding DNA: TGTGCCAGCAGATTAACAGAGGCGGGCGAGCAGTACTTC. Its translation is CASRLTEAGEQYF.

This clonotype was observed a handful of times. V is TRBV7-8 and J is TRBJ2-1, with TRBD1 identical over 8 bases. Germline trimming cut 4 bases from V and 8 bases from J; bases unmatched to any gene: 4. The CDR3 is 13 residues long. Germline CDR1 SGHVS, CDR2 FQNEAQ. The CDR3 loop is CASSSRTGHEQFF. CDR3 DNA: TGTGCCAGCAGCTCCCGGACAGGGCATGAGCAGTTCTTC.

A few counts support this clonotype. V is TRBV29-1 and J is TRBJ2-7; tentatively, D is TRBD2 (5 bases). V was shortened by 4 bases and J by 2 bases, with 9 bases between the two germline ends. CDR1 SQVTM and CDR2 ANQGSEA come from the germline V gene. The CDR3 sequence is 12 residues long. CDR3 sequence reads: CSVVGETYEQYF. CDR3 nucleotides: TGCAGCGTTGTCGGGGAGACCTACGAGCAGTACTTC.

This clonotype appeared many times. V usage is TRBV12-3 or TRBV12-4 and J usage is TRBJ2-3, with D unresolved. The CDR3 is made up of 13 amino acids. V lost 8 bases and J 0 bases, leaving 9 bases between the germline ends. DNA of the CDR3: TGTGCCAGCCGGGTGAGCAGCACAGATACGCAGTATTTT. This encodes CASRVSSTDTQYF.

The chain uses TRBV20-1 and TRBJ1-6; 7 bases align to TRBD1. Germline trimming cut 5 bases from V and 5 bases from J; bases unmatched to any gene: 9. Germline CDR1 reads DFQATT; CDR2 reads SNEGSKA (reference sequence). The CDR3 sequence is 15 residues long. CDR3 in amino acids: CSAVRDSFHNSPLHF. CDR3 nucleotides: TGCAGTGCTGTCCGGGACAGTTTCCATAATTCACCCCTCCACTTT.

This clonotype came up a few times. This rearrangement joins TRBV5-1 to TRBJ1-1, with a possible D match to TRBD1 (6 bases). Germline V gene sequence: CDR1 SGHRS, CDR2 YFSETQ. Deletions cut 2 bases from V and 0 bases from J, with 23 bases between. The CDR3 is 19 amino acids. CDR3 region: CASSFISRQDTFMNTEAFF. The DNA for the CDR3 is TGCGCCAGCAGCTTTATCTCTAGACAGGACACCTTCATGAACACTGAAGCTTTCTTT.

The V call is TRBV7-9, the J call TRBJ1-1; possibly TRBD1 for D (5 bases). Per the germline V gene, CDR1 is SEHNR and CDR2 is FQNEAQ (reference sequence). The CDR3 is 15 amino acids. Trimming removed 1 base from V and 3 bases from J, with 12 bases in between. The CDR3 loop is CASSLVQGRDTEAFF. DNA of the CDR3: TGTGCCAGCAGCTTAGTGCAGGGCCGGGACACTGAAGCTTTCTTT.

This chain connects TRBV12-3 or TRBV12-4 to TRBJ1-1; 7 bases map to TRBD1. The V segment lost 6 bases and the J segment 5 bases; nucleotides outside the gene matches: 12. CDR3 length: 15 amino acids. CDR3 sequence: CASRPGRGRGTEAFF. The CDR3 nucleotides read TGTGCCAGCAGGCCCGGGAGGGGGCGAGGTACTGAAGCTTTCTTT.

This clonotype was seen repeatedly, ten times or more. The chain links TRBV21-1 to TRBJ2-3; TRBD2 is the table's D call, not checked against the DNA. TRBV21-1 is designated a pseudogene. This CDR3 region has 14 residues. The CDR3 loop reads CASTSTSGTDTQYF. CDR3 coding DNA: TGTGCCAGCACCTCGACTAGCGGCACAGATACGCAGTATTTT.

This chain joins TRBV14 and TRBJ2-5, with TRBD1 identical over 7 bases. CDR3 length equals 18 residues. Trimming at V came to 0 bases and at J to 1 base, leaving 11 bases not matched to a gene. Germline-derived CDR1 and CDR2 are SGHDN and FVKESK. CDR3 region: CASSQDTVWDSAQETQYF. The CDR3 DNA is TGTGCCAGCAGCCAAGATACGGTCTGGGACAGTGCCCAAGAGACCCAGTACTTC.

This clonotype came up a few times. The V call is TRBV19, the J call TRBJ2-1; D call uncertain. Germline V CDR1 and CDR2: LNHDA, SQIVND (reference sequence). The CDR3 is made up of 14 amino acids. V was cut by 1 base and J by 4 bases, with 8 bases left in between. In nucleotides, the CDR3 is TGTGCCAGTAGTATAGGGTCGGTATACAATGAGCAGTTCTTC. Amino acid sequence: CASSIGSVYNEQFF. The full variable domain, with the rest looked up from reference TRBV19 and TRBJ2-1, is DGGITQSPKYLFRKEGQNVTLSCEQNLNHDAMYWYRQDPGQGLRLIYYSQIVNDFQKGDIAEGYSVSREKKESFPLTVTSAQKNPTAFYLCASSIGSVYNEQFFGPGTRLTVL.

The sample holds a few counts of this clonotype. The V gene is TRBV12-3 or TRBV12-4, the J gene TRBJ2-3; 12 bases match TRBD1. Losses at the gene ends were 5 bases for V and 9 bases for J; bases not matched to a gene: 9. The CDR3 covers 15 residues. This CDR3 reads CASSPGTGGGGTQYF. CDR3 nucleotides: TGTGCCAGCAGTCCCGGGACAGGGGGCGGAGGGACGCAGTATTTT.

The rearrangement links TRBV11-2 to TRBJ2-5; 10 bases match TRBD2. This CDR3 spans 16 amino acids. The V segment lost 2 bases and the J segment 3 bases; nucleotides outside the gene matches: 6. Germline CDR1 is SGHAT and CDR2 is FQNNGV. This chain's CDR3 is CASSLWASGRKETQYF. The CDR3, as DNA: TGTGCCAGCAGCTTATGGGCTAGCGGGAGAAAAGAGACCCAGTACTTC.

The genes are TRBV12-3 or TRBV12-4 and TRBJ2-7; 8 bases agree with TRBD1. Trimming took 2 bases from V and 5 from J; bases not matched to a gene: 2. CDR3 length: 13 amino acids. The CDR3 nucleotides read TGTGCCAGCAGTTTAACAGGGGGTGACGAGCAGTACTTC. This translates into CASSLTGGDEQYF.

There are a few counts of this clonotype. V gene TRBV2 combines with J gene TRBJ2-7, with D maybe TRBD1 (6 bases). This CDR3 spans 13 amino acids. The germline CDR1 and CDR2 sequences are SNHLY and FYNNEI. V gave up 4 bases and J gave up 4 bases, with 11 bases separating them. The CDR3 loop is CASSAGELYEQYF. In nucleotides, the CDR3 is TGTGCCAGCAGTGCAGGGGAGCTATACGAGCAGTACTTC.

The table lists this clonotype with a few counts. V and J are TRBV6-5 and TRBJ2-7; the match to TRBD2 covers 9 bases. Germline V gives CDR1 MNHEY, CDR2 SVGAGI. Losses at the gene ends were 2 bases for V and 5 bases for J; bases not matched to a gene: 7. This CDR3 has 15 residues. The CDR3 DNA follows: TGTGCCAGCAGTTACGCGGGAGGGCCGTTCAACGAGCAGTACTTC. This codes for CASSYAGGPFNEQYF.

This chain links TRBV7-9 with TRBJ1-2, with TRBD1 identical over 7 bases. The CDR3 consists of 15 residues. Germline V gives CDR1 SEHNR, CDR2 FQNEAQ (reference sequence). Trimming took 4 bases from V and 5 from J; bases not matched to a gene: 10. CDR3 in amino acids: CASSSAPQGGYGYTF. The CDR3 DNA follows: TGTGCCAGCAGCTCAGCTCCCCAGGGGGGATATGGCTACACCTTC.

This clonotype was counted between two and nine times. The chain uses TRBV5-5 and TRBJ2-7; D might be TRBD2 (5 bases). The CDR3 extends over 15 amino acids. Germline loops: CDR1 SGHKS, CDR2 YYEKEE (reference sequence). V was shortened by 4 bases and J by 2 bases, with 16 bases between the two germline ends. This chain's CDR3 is CASSPGGGPTYEQYF. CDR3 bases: TGTGCCAGCAGCCCAGGAGGCGGGCCCACCTACGAGCAGTACTTC.

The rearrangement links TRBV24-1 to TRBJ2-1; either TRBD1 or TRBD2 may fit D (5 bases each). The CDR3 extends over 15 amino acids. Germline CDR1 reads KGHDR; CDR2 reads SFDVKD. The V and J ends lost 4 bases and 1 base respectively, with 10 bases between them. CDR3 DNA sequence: TGTGCCACCAGTGACCCGGGACGGTCCTACAATGAGCAGTTCTTC. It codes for CATSDPGRSYNEQFF.

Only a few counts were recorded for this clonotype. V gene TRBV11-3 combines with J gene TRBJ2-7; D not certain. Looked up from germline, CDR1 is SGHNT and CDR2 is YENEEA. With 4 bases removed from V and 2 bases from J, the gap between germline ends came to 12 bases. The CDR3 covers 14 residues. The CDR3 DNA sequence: TGTGCCAGCAGCTCTTCCGGACCTCCCTACGAGCAGTACTTC. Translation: CASSSSGPPYEQYF.

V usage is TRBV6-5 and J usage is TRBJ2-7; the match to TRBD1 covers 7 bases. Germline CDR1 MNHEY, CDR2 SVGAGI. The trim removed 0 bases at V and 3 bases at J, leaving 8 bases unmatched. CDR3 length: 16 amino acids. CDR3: CASSYSTLGGNYEQYF. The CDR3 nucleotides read TGTGCCAGCAGTTACTCGACTTTAGGGGGCAACTACGAGCAGTACTTC.

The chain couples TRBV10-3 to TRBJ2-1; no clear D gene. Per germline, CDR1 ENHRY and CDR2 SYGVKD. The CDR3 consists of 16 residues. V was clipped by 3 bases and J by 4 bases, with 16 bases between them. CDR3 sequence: CAISDPVPGLYNEQFF. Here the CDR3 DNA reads TGTGCCATCAGTGACCCGGTACCCGGGCTTTACAATGAGCAGTTCTTC.